A selection of T cell receptor beta chains follows, all from one sample in a study of cytomegalovirus exposure and HLA in healthy donors. Clones were sequenced by immunoSEQ multiplex PCR, and TCRdb holds only the in-frame ones, with some missing. The repertoire consists of about 110,000 clones, with nearly 85% occurring once and the leading ten covering roughly 6%. Sequencing was done on a sample of PBMCs. These receptors came from a man aged 18 to 35 in good health and CMV-seronegative. The CDR3 runs from the conserved cysteine through the conserved F or W. D genes are given only for firm matches. Clone size is shown for a subset of rows, as once, few, many or a class of expanded clone.

CDR3aa: CASSTGDRGVGYTF; CDR3nt: TGTGCCAGCAGCACTGGGGACAGGGGAGTTGGCTACACCTTC; abundance: NA; d_gene: TRBD1; j_gene: TRBJ1-2; v_gene: TRBV6-5
CDR3aa: CASSVTGLNTEAFF; CDR3nt: TGTGCCAGCAGCGTCACAGGTCTGAACACTGAAGCTTTCTTT; abundance: NA; d_gene: NA; j_gene: TRBJ1-1; v_gene: TRBV9
CDR3aa: CASSQGGQGNTGELFF; CDR3nt: TGCGCCAGCAGCCAAGGGGGACAGGGGAACACCGGGGAGCTGTTTTTT; abundance: NA; d_gene: TRBD1; j_gene: TRBJ2-2; v_gene: TRBV4-1
CDR3aa: CASSYGTGGTEAFF; CDR3nt: TGTGCCAGCAGTTACGGGACAGGGGGCACTGAAGCTTTCTTT; abundance: NA; d_gene: TRBD1; j_gene: TRBJ1-1; v_gene: TRBV27
CDR3aa: CASSLARQGIISYNEQFF; CDR3nt: TGTGCCAGCAGCTTAGCTAGACAGGGTATTATTTCCTACAATGAGCAGTTCTTC; abundance: NA; d_gene: TRBD1; j_gene: TRBJ2-1; v_gene: TRBV7-9
CDR3aa: CASRSGTGGLETQYF; CDR3nt: TGTGCCAGCAGGTCCGGGACAGGGGGCCTGGAGACCCAGTACTTC; abundance: once; d_gene: TRBD1; j_gene: TRBJ2-5; v_gene: TRBV11-3
CDR3aa: CASSLGWGQLTTEGYTF; CDR3nt: TGCGCCAGCAGCTTGGGGTGGGGACAACTAACTACGGAAGGCTACACCTTC; abundance: NA; d_gene: NA; j_gene: TRBJ1-2; v_gene: TRBV5-1
CDR3aa: CATSRAGTLNYGYTF; CDR3nt: TGTGCCACCAGCAGAGCCGGGACTCTTAACTATGGCTACACCTTC; abundance: NA; d_gene: NA; j_gene: TRBJ1-2; v_gene: TRBV15
CDR3aa: CASSEWPSGMNTGELFF; CDR3nt: TGTGCCAGCAGTGAATGGCCTAGCGGGATGAACACCGGGGAGCTGTTTTTT; abundance: NA; d_gene: TRBD2; j_gene: TRBJ2-2; v_gene: TRBV25-1
CDR3aa: CASRPGQPTYEQYF; CDR3nt: TGTGCCAGCAGGCCGGGACAACCTACCTACGAGCAGTACTTC; abundance: once; d_gene: NA; j_gene: TRBJ2-7; v_gene: TRBV6-6
CDR3aa: CASGRQGFTDTQYF; CDR3nt: TGTGCCAGCGGTAGACAGGGCTTCACAGATACGCAGTATTTT; abundance: once; d_gene: TRBD1; j_gene: TRBJ2-3; v_gene: TRBV5-6
CDR3aa: CASSLAGGFYEQYF; CDR3nt: TGTGCCAGCAGTTTAGCGGGAGGTTTCTACGAGCAGTACTTC; abundance: NA; d_gene: TRBD2; j_gene: TRBJ2-7; v_gene: TRBV28